The text below deals with one T cell receptor beta chain. It lacks a known antigen. Base qualities were left out, and no much larger clone turns up one base away. This entry is derived from a study of CD8+CD57+ T cells in acquired aplastic anemia (dated by TCRdb to 2016 to 2019). In terms of the full investigation: DNA extracted from sorted CD4+ and CD8+ cells had a mean of roughly 3.4 ug, with a range of roughly 0.18 to 27.4 ug. CD8+CD57+ expansion was defined as frequency above the mean frequency observed in healthy subjects. What the authors observed across the whole study: CD8+ Simpson's diversity did not differ significantly between patients and healthy controls (P=0.060). Roughly 30 CD8+ CDR3 sequences were shared between patients and controls but appeared highly expressed in patients and within their immunodominant clones.

Profiling of TCR beta VDJ combinations and CDR3 sequences used genomic DNA as the template. TCR repertoire sequencing was run on an Illumina HiSeq 2000. As for the original processing: Repertoire assessment relied on Simpson's diversity index, CDR3 size and DJ length profiles, and TRBV/TRBJ rearrangement plots. The immunodominant clone was defined as the most abundant DNA sequence in deep sequencing data. CDR3 amino acid sequences were checked for sharing between subjects and were compared against published repertoires and the VDJdb database. The public reads were run again by TCRdb, first through fastp at Q25 and then through MiXCR, and only productive beta chains were kept. Records with the same CDR3 protein are collapsed into one entry carrying the most frequent genes and DNA. None of the V and J calls come from the authors' own analysis; TCRdb made them. In all, the sample holds more than 150,000 distinct CDR3 sequences, and less than 60% of those were seen once. The ten largest clones add up to 2.5% to 4% of the sample.

Patients chosen for sequencing had shown expansion of CD8+CD57+ cells by flow cytometry. Every patient had a diagnosis of severe acquired aplastic anemia based on International Study of Aplastic Anemia and Agranulocytosis and Camitta criteria. At the time blood was sampled, none of the patients had received any therapy. The study deep-sequenced TCR repertoires of sorted CD4+ and CD8+ blood T cells from severe aplastic anemia patients and healthy subjects. Patients were enrolled in the USA under clinicaltrials.gov protocols 00001620, 01623167, 00001397, 00071045, 00081523 and 00961064. Ficoll-Paque density gradient centrifugation was used to isolate peripheral blood mononuclear cells. CD4+ and CD8+ T cells were sorted by FACS or magnetic beads before DNA extraction. Looking up the germline V gene (reference sequence) yields CDR1 SEHNR and CDR2 FQNEAQ. Cut back by 6 bases and 7 bases, the V and J ends lie 12 bases apart. Including cysteine and phenylalanine, the CDR3 has 12 amino acids. Kept here is only the CDR3 DNA, which spans 36 bases and is read in frame from base 1.

The chain is assembled from TRBV7-9 and TRBJ1-2, and the D gene may be TRBD1, 6 bases matching. Sequenced input: sorted CD4+, CD8+, or CD8+CD57+ T cells (not recorded which) from PBMCs. The TCR was taken from a human donor with aplastic anemia. The CDR3 protein is CASSLGGTGYTF. The DNA is TGTGCCAGCAGTCTGGGGGGCACTGGCTACACCTTC.